This passage covers 32 T cell receptor beta chains from one sample sequenced in a study of blood T cells in healthy people across ages. A second PCR, run for about 7 to 11 cycles, used a sample-barcoded 5' primer plus a J-beta primer mix. Each CDR3 protein is one row after TCRdb ran MiXCR on the 5' RACE reads. Of approximately 1.5 million distinct CDR3 sequences in the sample, approximately 43% were seen once. Sequencing input: blood. Receptor source: a woman younger than 30 in good health.

This clonotype was seen a single time. Sequence at one end of the junction differs from germline and may be a read error. The J gene is TRBJ2-7, the V gene TRBV6-2 or TRBV6-3, with TRBD1 as a possible D gene (6 bases). Looked up from germline, CDR1 is MNHEY and CDR2 is SVGEGT. CDR3 length: 13 residues. The CDR3 loop reads CTSSLQGNHEQYF. The CDR3 DNA is TGTACCAGCAGCCTCCAGGGGAACCACGAGCAGTACTTC.

This clonotype was counted ten times or more. This chain links TRBV7-2 with TRBJ2-1; the match to TRBD2 covers 9 bases. The CDR3 totals 15 residues. Germline V lookup: CDR1 SGHTA, CDR2 FQGNSA. Trimming removed 2 bases from V and 5 bases from J; junction bases left unmatched: 4. CDR3 sequence (DNA): TGTGCCAGCAGCTTACTCGCGGGGGGGGACAATGAGCAGTTCTTC. Its translation is CASSLLAGGDNEQFF.

The chain carries TRBV20-1 and TRBJ1-2; D is possibly TRBD1 (5 bases). Trimming took 4 bases from V and 4 from J, leaving 13 bases between them. Germline CDR1 DFQATT, CDR2 SNEGSKA (reference sequence). CDR3 length equals 13 residues. Here the CDR3 DNA reads TGCAGTGCTAATCGGAGGGGTCCCTATGGCTACACCTTC. Its protein product is CSANRRGPYGYTF.

The J gene is TRBJ2-5, the V gene TRBV7-9; unclear D gene. Trimming left V 8 bases short and J 11 bases short, with 18 bases between. In germline, CDR1 is SEHNR, CDR2 FQNEAQ (reference sequence). CDR3 length: 12 residues. This CDR3 is CASCNGGNEQYF. CDR3 bases: TGTGCCAGCTGCAATGGTGGCAATGAGCAGTACTTC.

This clonotype was picked up many times. The chain couples TRBV12-3 or TRBV12-4 to TRBJ2-5; D is unclear. The germline V and J ends were trimmed by 5 bases and 7 bases, with 11 bases remaining between them. This CDR3 spans 12 amino acids. CDR3 sequence reads: CASSVEVWTQYF. CDR3 DNA sequence: TGTGCCAGCAGTGTTGAAGTGTGGACCCAGTACTTC.

This clonotype was seen a few times. The rearrangement links TRBV28 to TRBJ1-1; TRBD1 is a possible D gene (5 bases). Germline loops: CDR1 MDHEN, CDR2 SYDVKM. V was trimmed by 6 bases and J by 3 bases, leaving 11 bases between them. The CDR3 runs 13 residues. The CDR3 bases are TGTGCCAGCAGGCCCCGGGGGTACACTGAAGCTTTCTTT. This encodes CASRPRGYTEAFF.

This clonotype occurred once. A single base separates this from a much larger clone, so it may be a read error. V usage is TRBV29-1 and J usage is TRBJ2-3, with D perhaps matching TRBD1 (6 bases). CDR1 is SQVTM and CDR2 is ANQGSEA in the germline V gene. This CDR3 region has 14 residues. DNA for the CDR3: TGCAGCGTTGAAATCGGACAGTACACAGATACGCGGTATTTT. Translated, it gives CSVEIGQYTDTRYF.

This clonotype was observed once. The chain joins TRBV24-1 to TRBJ2-1, with D perhaps matching TRBD2 (5 bases). Per the germline V gene, CDR1 is KGHDR and CDR2 is SFDVKD. V was clipped by 6 bases and J by 1 base, with 9 bases between them. This CDR3 region has 14 residues. The CDR3 protein is CATSPGISYNEQFF. DNA for the CDR3: TGTGCCACCAGTCCGGGAATATCCTACAATGAGCAGTTCTTC.

The J gene is TRBJ2-5, the V gene TRBV6-2 or TRBV6-3; a possible D gene is TRBD1 (6 bases). V was cut by 4 bases and J by 1 base, with 16 bases left in between. The CDR3 has 16 residues. Looked up from germline, CDR1 is MNHEY and CDR2 is SVGEGT. This chain's CDR3 is CASSSPGTSIQETQYF. In DNA form, the CDR3 reads TGTGCCAGCAGTTCCCCCGGGACAAGCATCCAAGAGACCCAGTACTTC.

This clonotype occurred a few times. The J gene is TRBJ2-4, the V gene TRBV29-1; no clear D. This CDR3 region has 14 residues. Per germline, CDR1 SQVTM and CDR2 ANQGSEA. V was pared by 4 bases and J by 0 bases, with 10 bases between. The CDR3 region is CSVGPGLAKNIQYF. The CDR3 nucleotides read TGCAGCGTTGGGCCAGGCCTAGCCAAAAACATTCAGTACTTC.

The rearrangement uses TRBV24-1 and TRBJ1-1; 7 bases are a match to TRBD1. Germline CDR1 reads KGHDR; CDR2 reads SFDVKD. The CDR3 sequence is 15 residues long. V dropped 5 bases and J dropped 1; count of bases not matched to a gene: 6. The CDR3 sequence is CATSGSTGRNTEAFF. CDR3 DNA: TGTGCCACCAGTGGTTCGACAGGGAGGAACACTGAAGCTTTCTTT.

The chain recombines TRBV29-1 with TRBJ2-1; D possibly uses TRBD1 or TRBD2 (5 bases each). The length of the CDR3 is 12 residues. V gave up 8 bases and J gave up 2 bases, with 10 bases separating them. Germline V CDR1 and CDR2: SQVTM, ANQGSEA. CDR3 bases: TGCAGCTTCCGGGACCCCTACAATGAGCAGTTCTTC. It codes for CSFRDPYNEQFF.

As for this clonotype: One end of the junction is discordant with germline, which a read error may explain. V gene TRBV4-2 combines with J gene TRBJ2-3, with D possibly TRBD2 on 5 matching bases. The CDR3 totals 20 residues. Germline assignment: CDR1 LGHNA and CDR2 YNFKEQ. The CDR3 sequence: CASSQDLRSGTEREADTQSF. The CDR3 DNA is TGTGCCAGCAGCCAAGATTTGAGGAGCGGCACAGAAAGAGAGGCAGATACGCAGTCTTTT.

As for this clonotype: Germline is not matched at one junction end, which may reflect a read error. This chain connects TRBV4-3 to TRBJ2-3; D gene unclear. The CDR3 totals 14 residues. From germline, CDR1 is LGHNA and CDR2 YSLEER. The CDR3, as DNA: TGCACCAGCAGCCAAGATCGGGCCACAGATACGCAGTATTTT. It translates to CTSSQDRATDTQYF.

This clonotype came up a few times. The chain joins TRBV6-6 to TRBJ2-7; D uncertain. With 4 bases removed from V and 7 bases from J, the gap between germline ends came to 17 bases. This CDR3 is built from 14 residues. From germline, CDR1 is MNHNY and CDR2 SVGAGI (reference sequence). CDR3 residues: CASSSPTLYNEQYF. CDR3 DNA sequence: TGTGCCAGCAGTTCCCCGACTTTGTACAATGAGCAGTACTTC.

This chain connects TRBV13 to TRBJ2-1, with 9 bases lining up with TRBD1. The CDR3 is made up of 15 amino acids. CDR1 is PRHDT and CDR2 is FYEKMQ in the germline V gene (reference sequence). V was clipped by 4 bases and J by 2 bases; unmatched bases: 3. The CDR3, as DNA: TGTGCCAGCAGCTACCGGACAGGGGCCTACAATGAGCAGTTCTTC. Residues: CASSYRTGAYNEQFF.

V gene TRBV6-5 combines with J gene TRBJ1-2; possible D gene TRBD1, 5 bases. The V end was cut by 0 bases, the J end by 4 bases, with 15 bases between. The germline V gene has CDR1 MNHEY and CDR2 SVGAGI. The CDR3 sequence is 16 residues long. The CDR3 DNA is TGTGCCAGCAGTTACTCGAAGCTGATCGGGGGCTATGGCTACACCTTC. Translating gives CASSYSKLIGGYGYTF.

The gene calls are TRBV13 and TRBJ2-1; no reliable D call. Germline assignment: CDR1 PRHDT and CDR2 FYEKMQ (reference sequence). Trimming pared 5 bases from V and 13 bases from J, leaving 18 bases between. The CDR3 spans 13 residues. The CDR3: CASSPPVGFPQFF. In DNA, the CDR3 is TGTGCCAGCAGCCCACCGGTCGGCTTCCCCCAGTTCTTC.

In this sample, this clonotype turned up a few times. The J gene is TRBJ2-7, the V gene TRBV5-1, with 8 bases identical to TRBD2. CDR3 length: 14 residues. Losses at the gene ends were 4 bases for V and 3 bases for J; bases not matched to a gene: 6. The germline V gene has CDR1 SGHRS and CDR2 YFSETQ. CDR3 nucleotide sequence: TGCGCCAGCAGCGGAATAGCGGGATACTACGAGCAGTACTTC. Its protein product is CASSGIAGYYEQYF.

The chain uses TRBV29-1 and TRBJ1-1; D might be TRBD1 (5 bases). Deletions cut 6 bases from V and 0 bases from J, with 11 bases between. CDR3 size: 13 residues. In germline, CDR1 is SQVTM, CDR2 ANQGSEA. The CDR3 DNA is TGCAGCGTAAACAGGTTGTTGAACACTGAAGCTTTCTTT. This encodes CSVNRLLNTEAFF.

This chain joins TRBV5-1 and TRBJ2-7; weak D call: TRBD1 (6 bases). Looked up from germline, CDR1 is SGHRS and CDR2 is YFSETQ. CDR3 length equals 15 residues. Trimming removed 4 bases from V and 3 bases from J, with 17 bases in between. The CDR3, as DNA: TGCGCCAGCAGCCAAACATCGACAGGTAACTACGAGCAGTACTTC. Amino acid sequence: CASSQTSTGNYEQYF. Looking up the rest from reference TRBV5-1 and TRBJ2-7 gives the full variable domain: KAGVTQTPRYLIKTRGQQVTLSCSPISGHRSVSWYQQTPGQGLQFLFEYFSETQRNKGNFPGRFSGRQFSNSRSEMNVSTLELGDSALYLCASSQTSTGNYEQYFGPGTRLTVT.

This clonotype was counted a few times. This chain joins TRBV2 and TRBJ1-2; maybe TRBD1 (5 bases). The CDR3 totals 12 residues. The germline V gene has CDR1 SNHLY and CDR2 FYNNEI. The V gene lost 8 bases and the J gene lost 8 bases, with 15 bases spanning the gap. Written as DNA, the CDR3 is TGTGCCAGCGCCCCGGGCAGGGAGGGCTACACCTTC. Its translation: CASAPGREGYTF.

The chain links TRBV28 to TRBJ1-5; 8 bases fit TRBD1. Germline CDR1 is MDHEN and CDR2 is SYDVKM. Trimming at V came to 5 bases and at J to 5 bases, leaving 8 bases not matched to a gene. The CDR3 loop spans 15 amino acids. CDR3 protein: CASSRTGRSDQPQHF. In DNA, the CDR3 is TGTGCCAGCAGTAGGACAGGGAGGAGCGATCAGCCCCAGCATTTT.

This clonotype appeared many times. The chain is built from TRBV27 and TRBJ2-1, with D tentatively TRBD1 or TRBD2 (5 bases each). Trimming pared 6 bases from V and 6 bases from J, leaving 21 bases between. The CDR3 has 16 residues. Germline values: CDR1 MNHEY, CDR2 SMNVEV (reference sequence). The CDR3 loop reads CASSPEGPIKINEQFF. CDR3 nucleotides: TGTGCCAGCAGCCCTGAGGGGCCCATCAAGATCAATGAGCAGTTCTTC.

This clonotype was seen once. This chain joins TRBV24-1 and TRBJ1-2; D ambiguous. Trimming left V 2 bases short and J 5 bases short, with 20 bases between. The CDR3 totals 17 residues. CDR1 is KGHDR, CDR2 SFDVKD, per germline. This chain's CDR3 is CATSDWPTGPLWYGYTF. For the CDR3, the DNA is TGTGCCACCAGTGATTGGCCCACGGGCCCACTCTGGTATGGCTACACCTTC.

The CDR3 spells CASSLRQLQETQYF. CDR3 DNA: TGCGCCAGCAGCTTGAGACAGTTACAAGAGACCCAGTACTTC. The chain has TRBV5-1 and TRBJ2-5, with D possibly being TRBD1 (5 bases). The CDR3 length is 14 residues. V was pared by 1 base and J by 2 bases, with 9 bases between. CDR1 is SGHRS and CDR2 is YFSETQ in the germline V gene.

The rearrangement uses TRBV15 and TRBJ1-1, with TRBD1 as a possible D gene (5 bases). Trimming stripped 5 bases from V and 4 bases from J, with 11 bases between. Germline V gene data show CDR1 as LNHNV and CDR2 as YYDKDF (reference sequence). The CDR3 loop spans 13 amino acids. CDR3 sequence reads: CATSPGRATEAFF. The CDR3 DNA reads as TGTGCCACCAGCCCGGGGCGGGCCACTGAAGCTTTCTTT.

The gene calls are TRBV6-2 or TRBV6-3 and TRBJ2-4; TRBD1 matches 8 bases. The CDR3 is 15 amino acids. Germline values: CDR1 MNHEY, CDR2 SVGEGT. V was clipped by 5 bases and J by 1 base; unmatched bases: 4. CDR3 sequence (DNA): TGTGCCAGCAGTCCCACAGGGGGGGCCAAAAACATTCAGTACTTC. Its translation is CASSPTGGAKNIQYF.

This clonotype was picked up a small number of times. This sequence joins TRBV7-8 and TRBJ2-3; D remains ambiguous. This CDR3 region has 15 residues. Trimming pared 3 bases from V and 1 base from J, leaving 11 bases between. Germline values: CDR1 SGHVS, CDR2 FQNEAQ. CDR3 amino acids: CASSLPFSGTDTQYF. In DNA form, the CDR3 reads TGTGCCAGCAGCTTGCCCTTCTCAGGCACAGATACGCAGTATTTT.

The rearrangement uses TRBV4-3 and TRBJ1-2; 8 bases fit TRBD1. CDR1 and CDR2 (germline): LGHNA, YSLEER. Losses at the gene ends were 0 bases for V and 7 bases for J; bases not matched to a gene: 7. This CDR3 is 15 amino acids long. DNA for the CDR3: TGCGCCAGCAGCCAAGATCACCAGGGGGCCCGTGGCTACACCTTC. It specifies CASSQDHQGARGYTF.

This sequence joins TRBV5-1 and TRBJ1-4, with 9 bases matching TRBD1. Trimming took 4 bases from V and 0 from J; bases not matched to a gene: 7. CDR3 length: 17 amino acids. The germline V gene has CDR1 SGHRS and CDR2 YFSETQ. DNA for the CDR3: TGCGCCAGCAGCAGCGGACAGGGGAGATCAACTAATGAAAAACTGTTTTTT. Translating it yields CASSSGQGRSTNEKLFF.

In its sample, this clonotype was seen a few times. The chain is built from TRBV20-1 and TRBJ1-5; no clear D gene. Trimming pared 1 base from V and 5 bases from J, leaving 9 bases between. This CDR3 is built from 13 residues. CDR1 and CDR2 from the germline V gene are DFQATT and SNEGSKA (reference sequence). The CDR3 reads CSARAWTHQPQHF. The DNA of the CDR3 is TGCAGTGCTAGAGCCTGGACTCATCAGCCCCAGCATTTT.